Listed here are 30 T cell receptor beta chains from one sample, sequenced in a study of T cell repertoires in cytomegalovirus infection. These receptors' antigens are unknown. TCRdb used MiXCR to reprocess the reads, holding one entry per CDR3 protein. In the table there are around 570,000 distinct CDR3 sequences, roughly 43% of which are singletons. The source was cultured PBMCs, collected from culture after CMV antigen stimulation. These receptor sequences come from a human donor in good health (CMV status not recorded). Some clones in this sample may be carry-over from other donors' samples.

V is TRBV7-9 and J is TRBJ2-2, with D perhaps TRBD2 (5 bases). Germline values: CDR1 SEHNR, CDR2 FQNEAQ (reference sequence). V lost 2 bases, J lost 0 bases, and 13 bases lay in between. The CDR3 contains 17 residues. The CDR3 is CASSLPSGSPNTGELFF. The DNA for the CDR3 is TGTGCCAGCAGCTTACCCAGTGGGAGCCCGAACACCGGGGAGCTGTTTTTT.

This chain connects TRBV7-2 to TRBJ1-5; possible D gene TRBD1, 5 bases. The ends were cut back, 2 bases at V and 0 bases at J, with 11 bases in the middle. Germline V gives CDR1 SGHTA, CDR2 FQGNSA. The CDR3 consists of 16 residues. CDR3 DNA sequence: TGTGCCAGCAGCTTAATATCGGGGCATAGCAATCAGCCCCAGCATTTT. Protein: CASSLISGHSNQPQHF.

The chain carries TRBV7-8 and TRBJ1-5, with TRBD1 as a possible D gene (6 bases). Per the germline V gene, CDR1 is SGHVS and CDR2 is FQNEAQ. This CDR3 is 15 amino acids long. The V gene lost 0 bases and the J gene lost 4 bases, with 10 bases spanning the gap. This CDR3 reads CASSLALDSNQPQHF. The CDR3 nucleotides are TGTGCCAGCAGCTTAGCCCTGGACAGTAATCAGCCCCAGCATTTT.

This clonotype was detected only a few times. This chain links TRBV29-1 with TRBJ2-5; the match to TRBD1 covers 11 bases. The CDR3 is made up of 14 amino acids. Germline V CDR1 and CDR2: SQVTM, ANQGSEA. With V trimmed by 3 bases and J by 5 bases, 5 bases remained unmatched. CDR3 loop: CSVEDRGRRETQYF. The CDR3 DNA reads TGCAGCGTTGAGGACAGGGGGCGCAGGGAGACCCAGTACTTC.

The rearrangement links TRBV20-1 to TRBJ2-5, with 7 bases that match TRBD1. This CDR3 contains 13 residues. Germline values: CDR1 DFQATT, CDR2 SNEGSKA (reference sequence). With V trimmed by 3 bases and J by 5 bases, 6 bases remained unmatched. The CDR3 DNA reads as TGCAGTGCTAGTGCCAGGGGGTTGGAGACCCAGTACTTC. Residues: CSASARGLETQYF.

The chain is built from TRBV29-1 and TRBJ2-1; TRBD1 matches at 9 bases. The junction had 2 bases not matched to a gene; V was cut back by 5 bases and J by 0 bases. The germline gives CDR1 SQVTM, CDR2 ANQGSEA. CDR3 length equals 14 residues. CDR3 DNA: TGCAGCGTTATGGACAGGGGCTCCTACAATGAGCAGTTCTTC. This sequence encodes CSVMDRGSYNEQFF.

The chain joins TRBV7-2 to TRBJ2-7; D is unclear. The length of the CDR3 is 15 residues. CDR1 and CDR2 (germline): SGHTA, FQGNSA. Deletions cut 5 bases from V and 2 bases from J, with 16 bases between. The CDR3 loop reads CASSLSRTYTYEQYF. In DNA, the CDR3 is TGTGCCAGCAGCCTCTCACGCACTTATACCTACGAGCAGTACTTC.

This rearrangement joins TRBV7-2 to TRBJ2-3; tentatively, D is TRBD1 or TRBD2 (6 bases each). Germline loops: CDR1 SGHTA, CDR2 FQGNSA. V shed 5 bases and J shed 0 bases, with 15 bases lying between them. The CDR3 has 16 amino acids. The CDR3 coding sequence is TGTGCCAGCAGCCTCCCCTGGGGGGCTAGCACAGATACGCAGTATTTT. It translates to CASSLPWGASTDTQYF.

The chain combines TRBV20-1 with TRBJ2-3, with 9 bases identical to TRBD1. The junction had 12 bases not matched to a gene; V was cut back by 1 base and J by 4 bases. The CDR3 length is 17 residues. From germline, CDR1 is DFQATT and CDR2 SNEGSKA (reference sequence). In DNA, the CDR3 is TGCAGTGCTAGAGTAGGTCGGGGACAGGGTGGTGCAGATACGCAGTATTTT. It encodes CSARVGRGQGGADTQYF.

This clonotype was counted a few times. This chain uses TRBV7-2 with TRBJ1-6, with D possibly TRBD1 on 5 matching bases. The length of the CDR3 is 13 residues. V lost 1 base and J lost 9, with 7 bases in between. CDR1 and CDR2 (germline): SGHTA, FQGNSA. The CDR3 loop is CASSLVGVSPLHF. CDR3 DNA sequence: TGTGCCAGCAGCTTAGTGGGGGTTTCACCCCTCCACTTT.

This clonotype has only a few counts. The rearrangement joins TRBV6-1 to TRBJ1-5; D perhaps matches TRBD1 (6 bases). The V gene's germline CDR1 is MNHNS and CDR2 SASEGT. This CDR3 is 15 amino acids long. V lost 3 bases and J lost 2, with 11 bases in between. CDR3 region: CASSEWAGGNQPQHF. CDR3 nucleotide sequence: TGTGCCAGCAGTGAGTGGGCAGGGGGCAATCAGCCCCAGCATTTT.

This clonotype was detected once. V and J are TRBV27 and TRBJ2-2; 11 bases are shared with TRBD2. This CDR3 has 15 amino acids. Germline CDR1 is MNHEY and CDR2 is SMNVEV (reference sequence). Germline trimming cut 3 bases from V and 11 bases from J; bases unmatched to any gene: 8. The CDR3, as DNA: TGTGCCAGCAGTTTCACTAGCGGGGGCAATTCCGAGCTGTTTTTT. It specifies CASSFTSGGNSELFF.

This clonotype was found a few times. This chain links TRBV11-2 with TRBJ2-1; 10 bases are a match to TRBD2. The germline gives CDR1 SGHAT, CDR2 FQNNGV. J was trimmed by 3 bases and V by 4 bases; bases with no gene match: 12. The CDR3 spans 18 residues. In DNA form, the CDR3 reads TGTGCCAGCAGCTCACTTAGCGGGAGGTTTCGCTTCTACAATGAGCAGTTCTTC. Encoded protein: CASSSLSGRFRFYNEQFF.

This clonotype turned up a few times. The chain couples TRBV20-1 to TRBJ2-1, with D perhaps TRBD1 (5 bases). V shed 3 bases and J shed 7 bases, with 16 bases lying between them. Germline CDR1 reads DFQATT; CDR2 reads SNEGSKA (reference sequence). The CDR3 totals 14 residues. The chain's CDR3 is CSARDIRSPNEQFF. Written as DNA, the CDR3 is TGCAGTGCTAGGGACATAAGGAGCCCAAATGAGCAGTTCTTC.

V and J are TRBV7-9 and TRBJ1-1; D gene ambiguous. Germline-derived CDR1 and CDR2 are SEHNR and FQNEAQ (reference sequence). The V gene lost 6 bases and the J gene lost 5 bases, with 19 bases spanning the gap. The CDR3 has 15 residues. CDR3 sequence: CASRPRAGIGTEAFF. CDR3 nucleotides: TGTGCCAGCAGACCGAGGGCCGGGATTGGGACTGAAGCTTTCTTT.

This chain connects TRBV7-8 to TRBJ1-5, with D possibly TRBD1 on 5 matching bases. There are 15 residues in the CDR3. The V end lost 1 base, the J end lost 6 bases, and 13 bases lay between the germline ends. The V gene's germline CDR1 is SGHVS and CDR2 FQNEAQ. CDR3: CASSLVRGASQPQHF. In nucleotides, the CDR3 is TGTGCCAGCAGCTTAGTTCGGGGCGCGAGTCAGCCCCAGCATTTT.

J is TRBJ1-3 and V is TRBV7-9, with D uncertain. The V and J ends lost 3 bases and 3 bases respectively, with 15 bases between them. Per germline, CDR1 SEHNR and CDR2 FQNEAQ (reference sequence). This CDR3 has 16 amino acids. The CDR3 region has the DNA TGTGCCAGCAGCTTGGGCGACCCCTCACTTGGAAACACCATATATTTT. Its translation: CASSLGDPSLGNTIYF.

This clonotype has a handful of counts. The chain carries TRBV7-9 and TRBJ1-6, with 9 bases matching TRBD1. The V gene's germline CDR1 is SEHNR and CDR2 FQNEAQ (reference sequence). The CDR3 totals 15 residues. Germline trimming cut 5 bases from V and 9 bases from J; bases unmatched to any gene: 8. CDR3 in DNA: TGTGCCAGCAGCCGAAGCGGACAGGGGATTTCACCCCTCCACTTT. Its protein is CASSRSGQGISPLHF.

CDR3 sequence: CASSPGGSGGELFF. CDR3 in DNA: TGTGCCAGCAGCCCAGGGGGCTCTGGCGGGGAGCTGTTTTTT. The chain joins TRBV12-3 or TRBV12-4 to TRBJ2-2, with 8 positions matching TRBD1. The CDR3 is 14 amino acids. V dropped 6 bases and J dropped 7; count of bases not matched to a gene: 7.

The rearrangement uses TRBV3-1 and TRBJ2-7, with D unresolved. The CDR3 totals 12 residues. V gave up 5 bases and J gave up 5 bases, with 10 bases separating them. Germline CDR1 LGHDT, CDR2 YNNKEL (reference sequence). The CDR3 is CASSATRDEQYF. The CDR3, as DNA: TGTGCCAGCAGCGCGACCCGGGACGAGCAGTACTTC.

J is TRBJ2-7 and V is TRBV7-2; 8 bases map to TRBD1. This CDR3 has 13 residues. Per the germline V gene, CDR1 is SGHTA and CDR2 is FQGNSA. After removal of 5 bases from V and 6 bases from J, the junction contained 6 bases not matched to a gene. Here the CDR3 reads CASSIAGGPEQYF. The CDR3 nucleotides read TGTGCCAGCAGCATCGCAGGGGGCCCCGAGCAGTACTTC.

This chain uses TRBV2 with TRBJ2-7; D remains ambiguous. The CDR3 is 13 residues long. V was pared by 7 bases and J by 9 bases, with 19 bases between. The germline gives CDR1 SNHLY, CDR2 FYNNEI. The CDR3 sequence is CASTLGIEDRQYF. The CDR3, as DNA: TGTGCCAGCACCCTGGGGATTGAGGACCGGCAGTACTTC.

The chain carries TRBV11-2 and TRBJ2-3, with TRBD2 identical over 13 bases. The CDR3 is 15 amino acids. The V gene end was trimmed by 4 bases and the J gene end by 5 bases; junction bases not matched to a gene: 3. Germline CDR1 and CDR2: SGHAT and FQNNGV. The CDR3 loop reads CASSSGTSGVDTQYF. Written as DNA, the CDR3 is TGTGCCAGCAGCTCCGGGACTAGCGGGGTAGATACGCAGTATTTT. Full variable domain (missing parts from reference TRBV11-2 and TRBJ2-3): EAGVAQSPRYKIIEKRQSVAFWCNPISGHATLYWYQQILGQGPKLLIQFQNNGVVDDSQLPKDRFSAERLKGVDSTLKIQPAKLEDSAVYLCASSSGTSGVDTQYFGPGTRLTVL.

This clonotype was seen only a few times. The V gene is TRBV12-3 or TRBV12-4, the J gene TRBJ2-3; 12 nucleotides match TRBD2. V gave up 6 bases and J gave up 11 bases; unmatched junction bases: 3. The CDR3 has 12 amino acids. CDR3 sequence: CASRGTSGLQYF. The DNA of the CDR3 is TGTGCCAGCAGGGGGACTAGCGGGTTGCAGTATTTT.

The rearrangement joins TRBV12-3 or TRBV12-4 to TRBJ2-3; 15 bases are shared with TRBD2. With V trimmed by 2 bases and J by 6 bases, 9 bases remained unmatched. The CDR3 is 18 residues long. CDR3 region: CASSLRRWTSGRGDTQYF. DNA for the CDR3: TGTGCCAGCAGTTTACGCCGCTGGACTAGCGGGAGGGGGGATACGCAGTATTTT.

The V call is TRBV5-1, the J call TRBJ1-1; the D is unclear. Trimming stripped 1 base from V and 7 bases from J, with 11 bases between. The CDR3 has 13 amino acids. Germline loops: CDR1 SGHRS, CDR2 YFSETQ. In DNA form, the CDR3 reads TGCGCCAGCAGCTTGACTAATAACTATGAAGCTTTCTTT. This gives the protein CASSLTNNYEAFF.

This clonotype has a count of ten or more. The rearrangement links TRBV7-2 to TRBJ2-3; D gene unclear. This CDR3 is 13 amino acids long. V was cut by 4 bases and J by 0 bases, with 5 bases left in between. Germline CDR1 reads SGHTA; CDR2 reads FQGNSA. Written as DNA, the CDR3 is TGTGCCAGCAGCTCCAGTAGCACAGATACGCAGTATTTT. Translation: CASSSSSTDTQYF. Full variable domain (remainder filled in from reference TRBV7-2 and TRBJ2-3): GAGVSQSPSNKVTEKGKDVELRCDPISGHTALYWYRQSLGQGLEFLIYFQGNSAPDKSGLPSDRFSAERTGGSVSTLTIQRTQQEDSAVYLCASSSSSTDTQYFGPGTRLTVL.

This chain links TRBV4-1 with TRBJ1-6, with a tentative D call TRBD1 (5 bases). The germline gives CDR1 MGHRA, CDR2 YSYEKL. Between the trimmed V and J ends, which lost 7 bases and 7 bases, there was a span of 20 bases. The CDR3 is 16 amino acids. CDR3 sequence reads: CASTERGLKDNSPLHF. CDR3 in DNA: TGCGCCAGCACCGAAAGGGGTCTTAAGGACAATTCACCCCTCCACTTT.

The rearrangement joins TRBV6-1 to TRBJ1-5; TRBD1 might be the D (6 bases). The CDR3 runs to 15 residues. Germline V CDR1 and CDR2: MNHNS, SASEGT. V lost 0 bases and J lost 7, with 13 bases in between. The CDR3 nucleotides read TGTGCCAGCAGTGAAGCGTGGGGGCCAGGCCAGCCCCAGCATTTT. Translated: CASSEAWGPGQPQHF.

This clonotype was recorded only once. The chain uses TRBV19 and TRBJ2-5; no reliable D call. Trimming took off 6 bases at V and 2 bases at J, with 13 bases between the two ends. In germline, CDR1 is LNHDA, CDR2 SQIVND (reference sequence). The CDR3 is 14 amino acids. CDR3 loop: CASSLLYPQETQYF. CDR3 sequence (DNA): TGTGCCAGTAGCCTATTATATCCTCAAGAGACCCAGTACTTC.